This TCR beta chain came from a study of blood T cell repertoires in COVID-19. Study-level background: Samples taken during acute and convalescent COVID-19 were collected in the United States, Italy and Spain. Sample material is recorded as cDNA or gDNA derived from T cells, B-cell-depleted T cells, or PBMCs.

In the original processing: Reference gene primer amplification in the assay estimated nucleated cell counts. Here immunoSEQ multiplex PCR was the method, and the copy in TCRdb shows in-frame clones only, minus some. That table gives V, J and clone size, and the DNA gave D and trimming. The data hold around 250,000 clones, with roughly 86% observed a single time. The source of this sequence is a man aged 35-49 years with active or convalescent COVID-19. Sequenced sample: peripheral blood.

CDR3 in amino acids: CASSQVGGQGMSYEQYF. The CDR3 nucleotides are TGCGCCAGCAGCCAAGTCGGGGGGCAAGGGATGTCCTACGAGCAGTACTTC. This chain joins TRBV4-1 and TRBJ2-7; tentative D call: TRBD2 (7 bases). Between the trimmed V and J ends, which lost 1 base and 1 base, there was a span of 17 bases. The CDR3 contains 17 residues. CDR1 and CDR2 (germline): MGHRA, YSYEKL.